This entry is about one TCR beta chain. Its target is not known. The data originate from a study of T cells expressing NK-cell markers. Study-level background: Repertoires of TCR beta were obtained from T cells sorted as CD3+CD56+NKG2C+, CD3+CD56+NKG2C- and CD3+CD56-NKG2C+. Study findings and constraints: As a fraction of CD8+ T cells, dominant NKG2C+ clonotypes reached about 1.0-7.0% in six or seven donors. A few donors' CD3+CD56-NKG2C+ cells were dominated by the same clonotypes.

Researchers built TCR beta cDNA using 5'RACE template switching with UMIs. TCRdb reprocessed the 5' RACE reads and stores each CDR3 protein as one record, lacking DNA. The clone table shows around 380,000 distinct CDR3 sequences, with the ten largest holding roughly a tenth. This CDR3 has 14 amino acids. CDR1 is SNHLY and CDR2 is FYNNEI in the germline V gene. Sample: blood T cells: a sorted CD56 or NKG2C T cell subset, CD4+ or CD8+ T cells, or bulk PBMC T cells (not recorded which). The sequence was collected from a woman between 45 and 65 years old in good health. The chain links TRBV2 to TRBJ2-1; TCRdb returns TRBD1, unconfirmable since there is no DNA. CDR3 residues: CASRSQGARGEQFF.